One TCR beta chain is described in this entry. The antigen is unknown. As for time point: new active TB diagnosis, blood taken before or within 7 days of starting treatment. The data were taken from a study of T cells in tuberculosis. Broader study findings: Samples were chosen by availability of cryopreserved specimens.

Sequencing used immunoSEQ multiplex PCR; TCRdb keeps in-frame clones, though not all of them. The table includes some 49,000 clones, 90% to 95% detected once. Deletions cut 2 bases from V and 6 bases from J, with 5 bases between. CDR1 MNHNY and CDR2 SVGAGI come from the germline V gene (reference sequence). The CDR3 runs to 12 residues. The rearrangement links TRBV6-6 to TRBJ1-3; D gene ambiguous. This clonotype originated in an adult with tuberculosis. The starting material was PBMCs, obtained at tuberculosis diagnosis. The CDR3 nucleotides are TGTGCCAGCAGTTACGGAGAAAACACCATATATTTT. Amino acid sequence: CASSYGENTIYF.